This T cell receptor beta chain came from a study of blood T cell repertoires in COVID-19. Study background: Samples representing acute and convalescent COVID-19 were sourced from the United States, Italy and Spain. Sample material is recorded as cDNA or gDNA derived from T cells, B-cell-depleted T cells, or PBMCs.

The CDR3 sequence is 15 residues long. From germline, CDR1 is SGHAT and CDR2 FQDESV (reference sequence). V was clipped by 2 bases and J by 1 base, with 12 bases between them. Original methodology: Amplification of reference gene primers provided the estimated nucleated cell counts. Measured with immunoSEQ multiplex PCR; TCRdb has only the in-frame clones, and not every one. V and J calls and clone size are as listed in that table; D and trimming were resolved from the DNA. This sample has 97,000 or so clones, with around four fifths found just once. The rearrangement joins TRBV11-1 to TRBJ2-7; D ambiguous. This clonotype was sampled from a man aged 55-75 years with active or convalescent COVID-19. Sequencing was performed on peripheral blood. CDR3 sequence reads: CASSLSAGPSYEQYF. Written as DNA, the CDR3 is TGTGCCAGCAGCTTATCAGCAGGCCCTTCCTACGAGCAGTACTTC. The full variable domain, rest sourced from reference TRBV11-1 and TRBJ2-7, is EAEVAQSPRYKITEKSQAVAFWCDPISGHATLYWYRQILGQGPELLVQFQDESVVDDSQLPKDRFSAERLKGVDSTLKIQPAELGDSAMYLCASSLSAGPSYEQYFGPGTRLTVT.